This T cell receptor (beta chain) was sequenced for a study of T-cell memory formation after mild COVID-19. Findings and limits, study-wide: The SARS-CoV-2 specificity of second-wave clones reaching peak at day 37 remained unverified.

Points on this clonotype: Its matching antigen is unknown.

Trimming left V 5 bases short and J 2 bases short, with 15 bases between. This CDR3 contains 14 residues. Germline lookup yields CDR1 DFQATT and CDR2 SNEGSKA (reference sequence). TCRdb reanalysed the 5' RACE reads using MiXCR and keeps one entry per CDR3 protein. The sample contains tens of thousands of distinct CDR3 sequences, approximately 13% of which appear only once. This chain connects TRBV20-1 to TRBJ2-5, with no clear D. Sequenced material: PBMCs or a T cell subset sorted from them (not recorded which). The TCR originated in an adult woman who had mild COVID-19 (a few samples of this study predate the infection). Cell type and time point are not known. The CDR3 nucleotides are TGCAGTGCTGGGTCAGACTGGAGACAAGAGACCCAGTACTTC. Amino acid sequence: CSAGSDWRQETQYF.